This T cell receptor beta chain was retrieved from a study of cytomegalovirus exposure and HLA in healthy donors. The CDR3 is 16 amino acids. Germline V gene data show CDR1 as SGHAT and CDR2 as FQDESV (reference sequence). V was cut by 5 bases and J by 0 bases, with 17 bases left in between. This table comes from immunoSEQ multiplex PCR, and its TCRdb copy is limited to in-frame clones, with some not included. The data contain 150,000 to 200,000 clones, about 79% of them singletons. The sample was PBMCs. The chain employs TRBV11-1 and TRBJ2-7; perhaps TRBD2 as D (5 bases). This TCR was recovered from a woman under 40 in good health and CMV-seropositive. CDR3 coding DNA: TGTGCCAGCAGCAGGTTTCCGGGAATAAGCTCCTACGAGCAGTACTTC. Translating it yields CASSRFPGISSYEQYF.